One and the same sample provided the 24 T cell receptor beta chains below, sequenced in a study of T cell clonality in common variable immunodeficiency. TCRdb keeps only in-frame clones here, not all; method: immunoSEQ multiplex PCR. The specimen has 30,000 to 35,000 clones, none found just once. The specimen was peripheral blood mononuclear cells. Receptor source: a person aged 18 to 75 in good health.

Of note for this clone: The sequenced fragment ends 3 residues before the CDR3 boundary, so the rest is inferred from the germline J gene. The chain is built from TRBV30 and TRBJ2-3, with D perhaps matching TRBD2 (6 bases). Germline CDR1 reads GTSNPN; CDR2 reads SVGIG (reference sequence). This CDR3 has 12 amino acids. Incomplete CDR3 DNA: TGTGCCTTGGGGGGTAGCAATCAGCCG. Its protein product is CALGGSNQP. The whole CDR3 protein is CALGGSNQPQYF.

This clone has at least ten counts. Sequencing ends 3 residues short of the CDR3 end; the germline J gene provides the rest. This sample also contains other DNA sequences that code for the same CDR3. The chain uses TRBV7-6 and TRBJ1-3, with 7 bases lining up with TRBD1. V trimming: 5 bases; J trimming: 4 bases; junction bases outside the gene matches: 8. The CDR3 is 15 residues long. Germline V lookup: CDR1 SGHVS, CDR2 FNYEAQ. CDR3 sequence reads: CASSPTGTEGNTIYF. The sequenced CDR3 bases are TGTGCCAGCAGCCCAACCGGGACAGAAGGAAACACC. Full variable domain (outside the CDR3, taken from reference TRBV7-6 and TRBJ1-3): GAGVSQSPRYKVTKRGQDVALRCDPISGHVSLYWYRQALGQGPEFLTYFNYEAQQDKSGLPNDRFSAERPEGSISTLTIQRTEQRDSAMYRCASSPTGTEGNTIYFGEGSWLTVV.

This clone has at least ten counts. The DNA ends 3 residues before the CDR3 does, and the rest of the CDR3 is filled in from the germline J gene. V is TRBV20-1 and J is TRBJ1-2; D remains unclear. Per germline, CDR1 DFQATT and CDR2 SNEGSKA (reference sequence). The CDR3 is 12 amino acids. The CDR3 reads CSARDDGMGYTF. CDR3 DNA, as far as it was read: TGCAGTGCTAGAGATGATGGCATGGGC.

In this sample, this clone turned up many times. The read gets to within 3 residues of the CDR3 end, and the germline J gene fills in the rest. The rearrangement joins TRBV5-1 to TRBJ1-2; unclear D gene. Trimming left V 4 bases short and J 4 bases short, with 11 bases between. The germline CDR1 and CDR2 sequences are SGHRS and YFSETQ. The CDR3 spans 13 residues. The CDR3 bases that were read are TGCGCCAGCAGCCCCACGAGTAGCTATGGC. This sequence encodes CASSPTSSYG. The whole CDR3 region reads CASSPTSSYGYTF.

In its sample, this clone was seen many times. The CDR3 reads CAISESTSGSDEQFF. The sequenced part of the CDR3 DNA is TGTGCCATCAGTGAGTCGACTAGCGGGAGTGATGAG. The chain recombines TRBV10-3 with TRBJ2-1, with TRBD2 identical over 12 bases. The read gets to within 3 residues of the CDR3 end, and the germline J gene fills in the rest. CDR3 length equals 15 residues. After removal of 0 bases from V and 8 bases from J, the junction contained 2 bases not matched to a gene. CDR1 and CDR2 from the germline V gene are ENHRY and SYGVKD.

To note about this clone: Sequencing ends 3 residues short of the CDR3 end; the germline J gene provides the rest. The chain carries TRBV19 and TRBJ2-2; 7 nucleotides align to TRBD1. The CDR3 is 15 residues long. The V gene's germline CDR1 is LNHDA and CDR2 SQIVND (reference sequence). The CDR3 sequence: CASSTPGQSNEKLFF. The sequenced part of the CDR3 DNA is TGTGCCAGTAGTACCCCGGGACAGTCTAATGAAAAG.

There are many counts of this clone. Read data end 3 residues before the CDR3 end; the end is taken from the germline J gene. The rearrangement joins TRBV12-3 or TRBV12-4 to TRBJ1-1; D perhaps matches TRBD1 (5 bases). The germline V and J ends were trimmed by 6 bases and 4 bases, with 18 bases remaining between them. The CDR3 runs 15 residues. The sequenced CDR3 bases are TGTGCCAGCAGATCTCTTTCAGGGTTGGGCACTGAA. Translation: CASRSLSGLGTE. From start to end, the CDR3 is CASRSLSGLGTEAFF.

Only a few counts were recorded for this clone. The DNA ends 3 residues before the CDR3 does, and the rest of the CDR3 is filled in from the germline J gene. This chain joins TRBV7-9 and TRBJ1-1; a possible D gene is TRBD1 (6 bases). V was trimmed by 2 bases and J by 0 bases, leaving 10 bases between them. The CDR3 extends over 15 amino acids. Germline CDR1 and CDR2: SEHNR and FQNEAQ (reference sequence). CDR3 amino acids: CASSLRGAMNTEAFF. The sequenced CDR3 bases are TGTGCCAGCAGCTTACGGGGGGCCATGAACACTGAA.

Comments on this clone: The DNA ends 3 residues before the CDR3 does, and the rest of the CDR3 is filled in from the germline J gene. V usage is TRBV5-1 and J usage is TRBJ2-7; D may be TRBD1 (5 bases). Germline CDR1 is SGHRS and CDR2 is YFSETQ. Trimming removed 0 bases from V and 6 bases from J, with 13 bases in between. The CDR3 sequence is 14 residues long. The CDR3 DNA, read in part, is TGCGCCAGCAGCTTGGGACAGACGTCTGGCGAG. It yields the protein CASSLGQTSGE. The full CDR3 is CASSLGQTSGEQYF. Supplemented by reference TRBV5-1 and TRBJ2-7, the full variable domain reads KAGVTQTPRYLIKTRGQQVTLSCSPISGHRSVSWYQQTPGQGLQFLFEYFSETQRNKGNFPGRFSGRQFSNSRSEMNVSTLELGDSALYLCASSLGQTSGEQYFGPGTRLTVT.

In its sample, this clone was seen many times. The observed sequence ends 3 residues before the CDR3 terminus, with the missing tail filled in from the germline J gene. V usage is TRBV30 and J usage is TRBJ1-2; D ambiguous. This CDR3 spans 14 amino acids. Trimming took 4 bases from V and 3 from J, leaving 15 bases between them. Germline values: CDR1 GTSNPN, CDR2 SVGIG (reference sequence). CDR3 DNA (partial): TGTGCCTGGAAACGGCAGGATCGCGACTATGGC. It specifies CAWKRQDRDYG. The entire CDR3 sequence reads CAWKRQDRDYGYTF.

This clone was recorded many times. The sequenced fragment ends 3 residues before the CDR3 boundary, so the rest is inferred from the germline J gene. The chain uses TRBV6-1 and TRBJ2-7; D perhaps matches TRBD2 (6 bases). The CDR3 runs to 13 residues. Trimming pared 3 bases from V and 6 bases from J, leaving 12 bases between. Germline lookup yields CDR1 MNHNS and CDR2 SASEGT. CDR3 DNA, as far as it was read: TGTGCCAGCAGTGAGGGGGGTCGGGTCGAG. Protein sequence: CASSEGGRVE. The entire CDR3 protein is CASSEGGRVEQYF.

This clone has ten or more counts. The CDR3 is cut off 3 residues early in the read; its end comes from the germline J gene. The chain uses TRBV20-1 and TRBJ1-2; 8 positions match TRBD1. Losses at the gene ends were 1 base for V and 5 bases for J; bases not matched to a gene: 9. CDR1 and CDR2 from the germline V gene are DFQATT and SNEGSKA (reference sequence). This CDR3 comprises 15 residues. The CDR3 bases that were read are TGCAGTGCTAGAGCCCCCGGGACAGGACCTTATGGC. Residues: CSARAPGTGPYG. The complete CDR3 protein is CSARAPGTGPYGYTF.

This clone occurred many times. The CDR3 is cut off 3 residues early in the read; its end comes from the germline J gene. V and J are TRBV7-9 and TRBJ2-7; D perhaps matches TRBD2 (6 bases). Germline CDR1 and CDR2: SEHNR and FQNEAQ (reference sequence). The CDR3 totals 13 residues. Deletions cut 8 bases from V and 2 bases from J, with 13 bases between. The CDR3 protein is CASGGLGAYEQYF. Incomplete CDR3 DNA: TGTGCCAGCGGGGGACTCGGAGCCTACGAG.

Notes on this clone: Read data end 3 residues before the CDR3 end; the end is taken from the germline J gene. The chain employs TRBV11-1 and TRBJ2-1; 13 positions match TRBD2. V lost 5 bases and J lost 7; bases outside the gene matches: 2. Germline-derived CDR1 and CDR2 are SGHAT and FQDESV (reference sequence). The length of the CDR3 is 14 residues. The CDR3 DNA, read in part, is TGTGCCAGCAGCCTGACTAGCGGGGGGAATGAG. Amino acids: CASSLTSGGNE. The entire CDR3 protein is CASSLTSGGNEQFF.

This clone has at least ten counts. The CDR3 is cut off 3 residues early in the read; its end comes from the germline J gene. The chain uses TRBV7-9 and TRBJ1-4, with D possibly TRBD1 on 5 matching bases. Germline CDR1 SEHNR, CDR2 FQNEAQ (reference sequence). CDR3 length equals 14 residues. V lost 7 bases to trimming and J lost 6 bases, with 15 bases between them. CDR3 in amino acids: CASTTDRGDEKLFF. The covered CDR3 bases are TGTGCCAGCACAACTGACCGGGGGGATGAAAAA. Using reference TRBV7-9 and TRBJ1-4 for the parts outside the CDR3, the full variable domain is DTGVSQNPRHKITKRGQNVTFRCDPISEHNRLYWYRQTLGQGPEFLTYFQNEAQLEKSRLLSDRFSAERPKGSFSTLEIQRTEQGDSAMYLCASTTDRGDEKLFFGSGTQLSVL.

This clone was counted at least ten times. Read sequence stops 3 residues before the CDR3 end, and the germline J gene provides the missing end. The V call is TRBV5-6, the J call TRBJ2-1; 9 positions agree with TRBD2. V lost 0 bases and J lost 9; bases outside the gene matches: 7. Germline CDR1 reads SGHDT; CDR2 reads YYEEEE. There are 15 residues in the CDR3. CDR3 DNA, as far as it was read: TGTGCCAGCAGCTTGGAGGTAGCGGGAGAGCGTGAG. It is translated as CASSLEVAGERE. The CDR3 in its entirety is CASSLEVAGEREQFF.

A note on this clone: The DNA ends 3 residues before the CDR3 does, and the rest of the CDR3 is filled in from the germline J gene. The chain couples TRBV7-3 to TRBJ2-3, with D tentatively TRBD2 (6 bases). Germline CDR1 SGHTA, CDR2 FQGTGA. The CDR3 has 15 residues. Trimming removed 4 bases from V and 2 bases from J, with 13 bases in between. The sequenced part of the CDR3 DNA is TGTGCCAGCAGCTCCGGGGACTGGGACACAGATACG. Protein product: CASSSGDWDTDT. The entire CDR3 is CASSSGDWDTDTQYF.

As to this clone: The read ends 3 residues before the CDR3 terminus; that terminus is restored from the germline J gene. The rearrangement links TRBV5-1 to TRBJ2-7; D is possibly TRBD1 (6 bases). The CDR3 is 15 residues long. The germline CDR1 and CDR2 sequences are SGHRS and YFSETQ. The germline V and J ends were trimmed by 1 base and 3 bases, with 14 bases remaining between them. The sequenced part of the CDR3 DNA is TGCGCCAGCAGCTTGACTCCGGGACACCACTACGAG. Translating gives CASSLTPGHHYE. The whole CDR3 protein reads CASSLTPGHHYEQYF.

This clone occurred a few times. The CDR3: CASSMLGSGANVLFF. The part of the CDR3 DNA that was read is TGTGCCAGTAGTATGCTGGGCTCTGGGGCCAACGTG. The rearrangement uses TRBV19 and TRBJ2-2; D is perhaps TRBD1 (5 bases). The read ends 3 residues early relative to the CDR3; the germline J gene fills the gap. There are 15 residues in the CDR3. In germline, CDR1 is LNHDA, CDR2 SQIVND (reference sequence). The full variable domain, in which reference TRBV19 and TRBJ2-2 provide the parts outside the CDR3, is DGGITQSPKYLFRKEGQNVTLSCEQNLNHDAMYWYRQDPGQGLRLIYYSQIVNDFQKGDIAEGYSVSREKKESFPLTVTSAQKNPTAFYLCASSMLGSGANVLFFGEGSRLTVL.

This clone was seen at least ten times. The CDR3 end lies 3 residues beyond the end of the read and is filled in from the germline J gene. This chain links TRBV2 with TRBJ2-3; TRBD1 matches at 9 bases. Looked up from germline, CDR1 is SNHLY and CDR2 is FYNNEI. The CDR3 extends over 15 amino acids. Trimming cost V 6 bases and J 3 bases; bases outside gene matches: 7. CDR3 DNA, as far as it was read: TGTGCCAGCAGGCAACGACAGGGGGGGACAGATACG. Amino acids: CASRQRQGGTDT. The complete CDR3 sequence is CASRQRQGGTDTQYF.

Ten or more counts support this clone. Read coverage stops 3 residues before the CDR3 terminus; the germline J gene supplies the remainder. This specimen includes other DNA sequences encoding the same CDR3. The genes are TRBV7-9 and TRBJ1-3; no definite D call. Trimming removed 2 bases from V and 8 bases from J, with 7 bases in between. The germline V gene has CDR1 SEHNR and CDR2 FQNEAQ (reference sequence). This CDR3 has 12 residues. The CDR3 spells CASSLLSDTIYF. CDR3 bases read: TGTGCCAGCAGCTTACTTTCTGACACC.

This clone was recorded at least ten times. The read stops 3 residues short of the end of the CDR3; the missing end is completed from the germline J gene. The chain uses TRBV19 and TRBJ2-2; tentative D call: TRBD2 (5 bases). The CDR3 has 13 amino acids. V lost 5 bases to trimming and J lost 6 bases, with 10 bases between them. CDR1 is LNHDA, CDR2 SQIVND, per germline (reference sequence). The CDR3 is CASSPGIPGELFF. Incomplete CDR3 DNA: TGTGCCAGTAGTCCGGGGATCCCCGGGGAG.

In this sample, this clone turned up many times. The CDR3 end falls 3 residues outside the read, so it is completed with the germline J gene. V is TRBV28 and J is TRBJ1-3; a possible D gene is TRBD1 (5 bases). The CDR3 runs to 15 residues. V gave up 1 base and J gave up 4 bases, with 11 bases separating them. The germline CDR1 and CDR2 sequences are MDHEN and SYDVKM. The CDR3 sequence is CASSLYRRSGNTIYF. CDR3 DNA, as far as it was read: TGTGCCAGCAGTTTATACAGGAGAAGCGGAAACACC.

This clone was counted many times. At one end, the junction sequence differs from germline, possibly due to a read error. The CDR3 end is not reached by the read, which stops 3 residues before it; the germline J gene fills it in. The gene calls are TRBV5-5 and TRBJ2-2; D is possibly TRBD1 (5 bases). The CDR3 is 12 residues long. The germline CDR1 and CDR2 sequences are SGHKS and YYEKEE (reference sequence). CDR3: CASSPDTAELFF. CDR3 DNA, as far as it was read: TGTGCCAGCAGCCCGGACACCGCGGAG.